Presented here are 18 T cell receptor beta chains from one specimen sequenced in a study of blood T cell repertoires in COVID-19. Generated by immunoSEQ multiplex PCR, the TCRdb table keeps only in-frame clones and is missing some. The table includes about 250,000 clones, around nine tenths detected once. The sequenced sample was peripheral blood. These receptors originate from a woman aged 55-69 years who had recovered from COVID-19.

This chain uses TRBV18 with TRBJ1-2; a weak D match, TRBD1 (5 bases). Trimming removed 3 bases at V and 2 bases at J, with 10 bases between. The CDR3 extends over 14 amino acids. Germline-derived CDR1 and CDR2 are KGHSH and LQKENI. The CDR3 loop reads CASSPARANYGYTF. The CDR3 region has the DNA TGTGCCAGCTCACCGGCCAGGGCGAACTATGGCTACACCTTC.

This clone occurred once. CDR3 region: CASSQVNGYEQYF. The CDR3 DNA sequence: TGCGCCAGCAGCCAAGTTAACGGTTACGAGCAGTACTTC. V is TRBV4-3 and J is TRBJ2-7, with D hard to call. V lost 1 base, J lost 4 bases, and 8 bases lay in between. CDR3 length: 13 residues. CDR1 is LGHNA and CDR2 is YSLEER in the germline V gene.

CDR3 residues: CASSSTGFPEQYF. The DNA for the CDR3 is TGTGCCAGCAGCTCCACAGGTTTCCCCGAGCAGTACTTC. The J gene is TRBJ2-7, the V gene TRBV25-1, with TRBD1 as a possible D gene (5 bases). Germline CDR1 reads MGHDK; CDR2 reads SYGVNS. The V end lost 6 bases, the J end lost 6 bases, and 15 bases lay between the germline ends. The CDR3 covers 13 residues.

CDR3 in amino acids: CASSHAGTTYEQYF. The CDR3 DNA reads TGTGCCAGCAGCCACGCAGGGACAACCTACGAGCAGTACTTC. The V and J genes are TRBV4-2 and TRBJ2-7; maybe TRBD1 (6 bases). Trimming stripped 3 bases from V and 2 bases from J, with 11 bases between. The CDR3 consists of 14 residues. Germline lookup yields CDR1 LGHNA and CDR2 YNFKEQ.

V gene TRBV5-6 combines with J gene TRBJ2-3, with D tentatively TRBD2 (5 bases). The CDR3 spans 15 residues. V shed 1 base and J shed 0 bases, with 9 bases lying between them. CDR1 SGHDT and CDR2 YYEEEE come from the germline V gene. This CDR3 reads CASSLSGYSTDTQYF. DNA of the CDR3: TGTGCCAGCAGCTTGAGCGGATATAGCACAGATACGCAGTATTTT.

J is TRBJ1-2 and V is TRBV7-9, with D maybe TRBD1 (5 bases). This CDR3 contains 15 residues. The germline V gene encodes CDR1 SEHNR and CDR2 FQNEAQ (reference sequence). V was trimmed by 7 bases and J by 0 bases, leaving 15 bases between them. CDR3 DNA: TGTGCCAGCAACCCAGTAGGGGTTACTAACTATGGCTACACCTTC. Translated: CASNPVGVTNYGYTF.

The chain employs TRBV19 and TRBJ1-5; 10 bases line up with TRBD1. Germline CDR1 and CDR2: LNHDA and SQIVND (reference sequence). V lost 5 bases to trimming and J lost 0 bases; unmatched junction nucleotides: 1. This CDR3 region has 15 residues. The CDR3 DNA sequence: TGTGCCAGTAGTGGGACAGGGGCTAGCAATCAGCCCCAGCATTTT. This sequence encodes CASSGTGASNQPQHF.

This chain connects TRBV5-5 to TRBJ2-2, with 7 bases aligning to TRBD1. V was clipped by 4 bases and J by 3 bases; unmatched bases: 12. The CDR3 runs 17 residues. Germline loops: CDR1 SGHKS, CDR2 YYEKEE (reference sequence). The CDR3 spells CASSTSTGAPDTGELFF. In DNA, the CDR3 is TGTGCCAGCAGCACTTCTACAGGGGCACCGGACACCGGGGAGCTGTTTTTT. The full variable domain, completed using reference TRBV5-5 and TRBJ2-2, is DAGVTQSPTHLIKTRGQQVTLRCSPISGHKSVSWYQQVLGQGPQFIFQYYEKEERGRGNFPDRFSARQFPNYSSELNVNALLLGDSALYLCASSTSTGAPDTGELFFGEGSRLTVL.

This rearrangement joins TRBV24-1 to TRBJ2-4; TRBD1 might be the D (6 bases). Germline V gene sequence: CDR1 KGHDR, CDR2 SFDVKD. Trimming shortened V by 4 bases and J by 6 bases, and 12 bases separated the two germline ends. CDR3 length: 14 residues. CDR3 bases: TGTGCCACCAGTGACGCAGGACAGCTAAACATTCAGTACTTC. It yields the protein CATSDAGQLNIQYF.

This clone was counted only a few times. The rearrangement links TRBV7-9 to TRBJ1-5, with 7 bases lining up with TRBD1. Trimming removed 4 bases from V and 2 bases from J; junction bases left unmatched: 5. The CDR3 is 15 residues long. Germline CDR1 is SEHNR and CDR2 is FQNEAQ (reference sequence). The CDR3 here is CASSSDREGNQPQHF. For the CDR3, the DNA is TGTGCCAGCAGCTCCGACAGGGAGGGCAATCAGCCCCAGCATTTT.

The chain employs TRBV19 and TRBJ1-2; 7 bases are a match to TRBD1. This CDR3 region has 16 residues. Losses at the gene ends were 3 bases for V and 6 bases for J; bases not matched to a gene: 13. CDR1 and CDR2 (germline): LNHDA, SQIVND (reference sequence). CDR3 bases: TGTGCCAGTAGTATTTTATCCCGACAGGGAGTCGATGGCTACACCTTC. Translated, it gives CASSILSRQGVDGYTF.

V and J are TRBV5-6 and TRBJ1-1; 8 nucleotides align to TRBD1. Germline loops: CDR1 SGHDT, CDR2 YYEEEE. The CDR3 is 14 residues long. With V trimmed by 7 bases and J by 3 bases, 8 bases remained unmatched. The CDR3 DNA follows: TGTGCCAGCGACAAACGACAGGGGTACACTGAAGCTTTCTTT. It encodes CASDKRQGYTEAFF.

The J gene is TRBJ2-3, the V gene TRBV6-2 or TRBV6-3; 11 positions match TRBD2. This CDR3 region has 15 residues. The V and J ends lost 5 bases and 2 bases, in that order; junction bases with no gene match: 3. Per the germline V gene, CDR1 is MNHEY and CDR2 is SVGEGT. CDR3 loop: CASSQLAGVTDTQYF. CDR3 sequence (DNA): TGTGCCAGCAGTCAACTAGCGGGGGTCACAGATACGCAGTATTTT.

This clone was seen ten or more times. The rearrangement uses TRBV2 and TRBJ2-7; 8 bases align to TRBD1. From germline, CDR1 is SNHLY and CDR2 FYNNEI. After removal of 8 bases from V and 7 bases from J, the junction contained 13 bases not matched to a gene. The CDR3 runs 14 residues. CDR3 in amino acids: CASWGDRGGAEQYF. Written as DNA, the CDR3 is TGTGCCAGCTGGGGAGACAGGGGTGGTGCGGAGCAGTACTTC.

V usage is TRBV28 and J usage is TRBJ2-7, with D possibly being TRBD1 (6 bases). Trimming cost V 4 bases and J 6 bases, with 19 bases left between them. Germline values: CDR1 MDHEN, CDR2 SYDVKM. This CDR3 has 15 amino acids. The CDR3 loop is CASSSQTGIKGEQYF. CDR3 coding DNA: TGTGCCAGCAGTTCCCAAACAGGGATCAAGGGCGAGCAGTACTTC.

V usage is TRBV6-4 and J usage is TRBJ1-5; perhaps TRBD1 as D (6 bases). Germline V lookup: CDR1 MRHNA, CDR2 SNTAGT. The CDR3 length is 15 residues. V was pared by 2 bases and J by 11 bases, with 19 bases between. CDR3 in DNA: TGTGCCAGCAGTGACCCTGGGGGGGCCCGGCAGTCCCAGCATTTT. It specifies CASSDPGGARQSQHF.

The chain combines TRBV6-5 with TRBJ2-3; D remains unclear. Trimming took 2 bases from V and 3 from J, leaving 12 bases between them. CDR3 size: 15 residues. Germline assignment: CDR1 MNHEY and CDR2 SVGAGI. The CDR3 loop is CASSYGTTATDTQYF. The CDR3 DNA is TGTGCCAGCAGTTACGGAACTACTGCGACAGATACGCAGTATTTT.

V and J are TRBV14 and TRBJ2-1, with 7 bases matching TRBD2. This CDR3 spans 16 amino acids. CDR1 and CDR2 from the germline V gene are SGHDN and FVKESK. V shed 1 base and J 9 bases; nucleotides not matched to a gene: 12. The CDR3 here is CASSQGNSGVPFEQFF. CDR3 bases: TGTGCCAGCAGCCAAGGAAACAGCGGGGTACCTTTTGAGCAGTTCTTC.